This entry lists 17 T cell receptor beta chains sequenced from one sample in a study of cytomegalovirus exposure and HLA in healthy donors. Both 60 Vbeta primers and 13 Jbeta primers went into the PCR. Method: immunoSEQ multiplex PCR; TCRdb's copy keeps in-frame clones and lacks some. The sample has 90,000 to 120,000 clones; about 81% are singletons. The sample comprised PBMCs. The receptors derive from a man between 25 and 39 years old in good health and CMV-seropositive.

The J gene is TRBJ1-5, the V gene TRBV5-1; D gene ambiguous. Deletions cut 2 bases from V and 4 bases from J, with 7 bases between. CDR3 length: 13 amino acids. Germline V gene lookup returns CDR1 SGHRS and CDR2 YFSETQ. CDR3 bases: TGCGCCAGCAGCTTCGGTTATAATCAGCCCCAGCATTTT. Translated: CASSFGYNQPQHF.

A single count supports this clone. The chain links TRBV5-1 to TRBJ1-1, with a tentative D call TRBD1 (6 bases). CDR3 length equals 16 residues. V lost 3 bases to trimming and J lost 4 bases, with 19 bases between them. CDR1 and CDR2 (germline): SGHRS, YFSETQ. CDR3 in amino acids: CASSYTTTGGGTEAFF. In DNA, the CDR3 is TGCGCCAGCAGCTATACAACGACAGGAGGTGGCACTGAAGCTTTCTTT.

The chain combines TRBV5-6 with TRBJ2-7; a possible D gene is TRBD2 (6 bases). Germline CDR1 is SGHDT and CDR2 is YYEEEE. V was shortened by 3 bases and J by 5 bases, with 18 bases between the two germline ends. The CDR3 has 15 amino acids. The CDR3 sequence: CASSSIWRVTHEQYF. CDR3 bases: TGTGCCAGCAGCTCCATTTGGAGGGTTACCCACGAGCAGTACTTC.

The chain links TRBV4-2 to TRBJ1-1, with D unresolved. The V end lost 2 bases, the J end lost 0 bases, and 10 bases lay between the germline ends. In germline, CDR1 is LGHNA, CDR2 YNFKEQ. This CDR3 spans 15 amino acids. CDR3 DNA sequence: TGTGCCAGCAGCCAATATCTGGCCCTGAACACTGAAGCTTTCTTT. Protein: CASSQYLALNTEAFF.

V usage is TRBV2 and J usage is TRBJ1-1; D gene unclear. The germline V gene encodes CDR1 SNHLY and CDR2 FYNNEI. The CDR3 is made up of 11 amino acids. Trimming stripped 5 bases from V and 7 bases from J, with 8 bases between. CDR3 bases: TGTGCCAGCAGTACGCTAATTGAAGCTTTCTTT. It yields the protein CASSTLIEAFF.

This chain links TRBV5-4 with TRBJ2-3; D unclear. The V and J ends lost 0 bases and 4 bases respectively, with 3 bases between them. Germline V gives CDR1 SGHNT, CDR2 YYREEE (reference sequence). The CDR3 is made up of 12 amino acids. CDR3 in amino acids: CASSLAADTQYF. The DNA of the CDR3 is TGTGCCAGCAGCTTGGCCGCAGATACGCAGTATTTT.

This chain links TRBV7-9 with TRBJ2-5, with D possibly matching TRBD2 (6 bases). The DNA end favors TRBJ2-7, so the J call may be wrong. Per germline, CDR1 SEHNR and CDR2 FQNEAQ (reference sequence). The CDR3 is made up of 14 amino acids. Here the CDR3 DNA reads TGTGCCAGCAGCTTCGACGGGAGAGGCTACGAGCAGTACTTC. The encoded protein is CASSFDGRGYEQYF.

V is TRBV2 and J is TRBJ1-2; tentatively, D is TRBD1 (5 bases). This CDR3 region has 15 residues. The germline gives CDR1 SNHLY, CDR2 FYNNEI. The V end was cut by 3 bases, the J end by 8 bases, with 19 bases between. The CDR3 loop is CASSDISGTGEGYTF. The CDR3 DNA reads as TGTGCCAGCAGTGATATATCGGGGACTGGTGAGGGCTACACCTTC.

The CDR3 DNA sequence: TGCAGTGCTAGACGGGGGTATGAGCAGTTCTTC. This encodes CSARRGYEQFF. This sequence joins TRBV20-1 and TRBJ2-1; the D gene is possibly TRBD2 (6 bases). Trimming took off 2 bases at V and 8 bases at J, with 7 bases between the two ends. The CDR3 runs 11 residues. Germline V CDR1 and CDR2: DFQATT, SNEGSKA (reference sequence).

The rearrangement joins TRBV5-6 to TRBJ2-3, with 8 bases identical to TRBD1. Trimming cost V 7 bases and J 2 bases; bases outside gene matches: 6. Germline V lookup: CDR1 SGHDT, CDR2 YYEEEE. This CDR3 region has 14 residues. The CDR3 DNA reads TGTGCCAGCGCCGACAGGGGCCCCACAGATACGCAGTATTTT. It translates to CASADRGPTDTQYF. The variable domain in full, with the rest retrieved from reference TRBV5-6 and TRBJ2-3, is DAGVTQSPTHLIKTRGQQVTLRCSPKSGHDTVSWYQQALGQGPQFIFQYYEEEERQRGNFPDRFSGHQFPNYSSELNVNALLLGDSALYLCASADRGPTDTQYFGPGTRLTVL.

The chain uses TRBV10-3 and TRBJ1-1; 8 nucleotides line up with TRBD1. Germline V gives CDR1 ENHRY, CDR2 SYGVKD. CDR3 length: 15 amino acids. Unmatched junction bases numbered 11, after V lost 8 bases and J lost 3 bases. This CDR3 is CAIPAPRGRDTEAFF. DNA of the CDR3: TGTGCCATCCCCGCCCCCAGGGGGCGAGACACTGAAGCTTTCTTT.

This chain uses TRBV25-1 with TRBJ2-3; TRBD2 agrees at 8 bases. J gave up 2 bases and V 5 bases, and 9 bases lay outside the gene matches. Germline V lookup: CDR1 MGHDK, CDR2 SYGVNS. CDR3 length: 16 amino acids. The CDR3 is CASSSAGTRATDTQYF. As DNA, the CDR3 is TGTGCCAGCAGTTCCGCGGGGACTAGAGCCACAGATACGCAGTATTTT.

This rearrangement joins TRBV4-1 to TRBJ1-3, with D possibly being TRBD1 (6 bases). The germline CDR1 and CDR2 sequences are MGHRA and YSYEKL. The germline V and J ends were trimmed by 1 base and 4 bases, with 11 bases remaining between them. CDR3 length: 15 residues. The CDR3 nucleotides read TGCGCCAGCAGCCAAGCAGGGGTCGCAGGAAACACCATATATTTT. It encodes CASSQAGVAGNTIYF.

The V call is TRBV6-6, the J call TRBJ1-1; possibly TRBD1 for D (6 bases). This CDR3 spans 13 amino acids. Germline V gene data show CDR1 as MNHNY and CDR2 as SVGAGI (reference sequence). Trimming took 5 bases from V and 4 from J, leaving 11 bases between them. CDR3 region: CASSEQGFTEAFF. The CDR3 DNA reads TGTGCCAGCAGTGAGCAGGGGTTCACTGAAGCTTTCTTT.

This clone was detected a few times. This chain links TRBV6-1 with TRBJ1-6; D might be TRBD1 (6 bases). The CDR3 covers 20 residues. The V gene's germline CDR1 is MNHNS and CDR2 SASEGT. V was pared by 2 bases and J by 0 bases, with 20 bases between. The CDR3 spells CASSEFQGVRGSSYNSPLHF. CDR3 in DNA: TGTGCCAGCAGTGAATTCCAAGGGGTCAGGGGAAGCTCCTATAATTCACCCCTCCACTTT.

The V gene is TRBV2, the J gene TRBJ2-7; D unresolved. Between the trimmed V and J ends, which lost 3 bases and 6 bases, there was a span of 3 bases. Germline CDR1 SNHLY, CDR2 FYNNEI. The CDR3 has 10 amino acids. CDR3 coding DNA: TGTGCCAGCAGTGAGGCCGAGCAGTACTTC. Protein: CASSEAEQYF.

The genes are TRBV2 and TRBJ2-3, with 7 bases that match TRBD1. Germline V CDR1 and CDR2: SNHLY, FYNNEI. Trimming cost V 7 bases and J 5 bases; bases outside gene matches: 21. The CDR3 has 18 residues. DNA for the CDR3: TGTGCCAGCACCGACCCCCTCCTCTCCGGGACAGTCGGAGATACGCAGTATTTT. This gives the protein CASTDPLLSGTVGDTQYF.